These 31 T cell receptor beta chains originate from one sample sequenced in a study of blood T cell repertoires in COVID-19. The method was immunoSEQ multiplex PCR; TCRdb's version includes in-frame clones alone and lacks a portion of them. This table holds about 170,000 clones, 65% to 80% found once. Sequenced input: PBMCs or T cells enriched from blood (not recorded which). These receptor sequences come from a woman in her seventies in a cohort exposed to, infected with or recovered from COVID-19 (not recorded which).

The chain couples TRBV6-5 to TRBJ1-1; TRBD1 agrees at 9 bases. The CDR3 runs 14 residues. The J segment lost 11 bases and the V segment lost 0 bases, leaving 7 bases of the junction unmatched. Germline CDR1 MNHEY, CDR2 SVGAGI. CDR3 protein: CASSYSGQGRGAFF. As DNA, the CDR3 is TGTGCCAGCAGTTACTCGGGACAGGGCCGAGGGGCTTTCTTT.

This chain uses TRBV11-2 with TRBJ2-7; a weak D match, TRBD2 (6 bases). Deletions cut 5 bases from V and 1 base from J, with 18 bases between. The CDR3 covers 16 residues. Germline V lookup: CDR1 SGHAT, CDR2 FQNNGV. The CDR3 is CASSPFGGTGSYEQYF. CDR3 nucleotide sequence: TGTGCCAGCAGCCCATTCGGCGGGACGGGATCCTACGAGCAGTACTTC.

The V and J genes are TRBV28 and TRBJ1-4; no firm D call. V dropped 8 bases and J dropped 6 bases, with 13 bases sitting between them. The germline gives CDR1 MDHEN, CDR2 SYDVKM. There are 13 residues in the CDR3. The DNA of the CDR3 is TGTGCCAGCGGATTCGGAGGACATGAAAAACTGTTTTTT. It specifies CASGFGGHEKLFF.

CDR3 protein: CASSLARAAGYTF. In DNA, the CDR3 is TGTGCCAGCAGTTTAGCCAGGGCCGCAGGCTACACCTTC. The rearrangement links TRBV12-3 or TRBV12-4 to TRBJ1-2; possible D gene TRBD1, 5 bases. Trimming stripped 0 bases from V and 8 bases from J, with 10 bases between. This CDR3 has 13 amino acids.

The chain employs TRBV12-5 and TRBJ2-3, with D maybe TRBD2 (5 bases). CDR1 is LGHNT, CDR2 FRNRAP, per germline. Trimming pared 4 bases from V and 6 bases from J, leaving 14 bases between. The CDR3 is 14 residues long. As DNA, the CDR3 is TGTGCTAGTGGTTCTGGACTCCTCGGGGATACGCAGTATTTT. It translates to CASGSGLLGDTQYF.

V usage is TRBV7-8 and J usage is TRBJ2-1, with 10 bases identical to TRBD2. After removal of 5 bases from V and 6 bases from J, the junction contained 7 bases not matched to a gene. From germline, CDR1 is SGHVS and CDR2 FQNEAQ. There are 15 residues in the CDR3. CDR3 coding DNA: TGTGCCAGCAGCCCTAGGACTAGCGGTGTCAATGAGCAGTTCTTC. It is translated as CASSPRTSGVNEQFF. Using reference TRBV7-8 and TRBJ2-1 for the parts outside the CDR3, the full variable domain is GAGVSQSPRYKVAKRGQDVALRCDPISGHVSLFWYQQALGQGPEFLTYFQNEAQLDKSGLPSDRFFAERPEGSVSTLKIQRTQQEDSAVYLCASSPRTSGVNEQFFGPGTRLTVL.

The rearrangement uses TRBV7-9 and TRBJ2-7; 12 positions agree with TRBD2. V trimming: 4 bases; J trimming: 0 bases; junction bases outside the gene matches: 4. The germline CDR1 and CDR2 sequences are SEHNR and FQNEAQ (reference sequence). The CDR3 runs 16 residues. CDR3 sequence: CASSYSLAGGSYEQYF. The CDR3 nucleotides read TGTGCCAGCAGCTATTCACTAGCGGGGGGCTCCTACGAGCAGTACTTC. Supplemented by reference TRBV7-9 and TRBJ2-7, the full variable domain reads DTGVSQNPRHKITKRGQNVTFRCDPISEHNRLYWYRQTLGQGPEFLTYFQNEAQLEKSRLLSDRFSAERPKGSFSTLEIQRTEQGDSAMYLCASSYSLAGGSYEQYFGPGTRLTVT.

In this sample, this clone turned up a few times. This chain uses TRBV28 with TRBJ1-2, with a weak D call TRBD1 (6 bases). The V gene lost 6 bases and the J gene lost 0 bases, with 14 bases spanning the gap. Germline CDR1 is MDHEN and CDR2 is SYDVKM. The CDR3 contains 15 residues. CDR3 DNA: TGTGCCAGCAGGAAGGACAGCTACTCTAACTATGGCTACACCTTC. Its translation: CASRKDSYSNYGYTF.

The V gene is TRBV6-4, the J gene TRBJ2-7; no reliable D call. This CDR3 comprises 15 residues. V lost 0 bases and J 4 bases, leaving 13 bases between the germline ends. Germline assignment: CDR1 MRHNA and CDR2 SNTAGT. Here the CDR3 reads CASSDSPVVLYEQYF. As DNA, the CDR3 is TGTGCCAGCAGTGACTCGCCGGTCGTACTTTACGAGCAGTACTTC.

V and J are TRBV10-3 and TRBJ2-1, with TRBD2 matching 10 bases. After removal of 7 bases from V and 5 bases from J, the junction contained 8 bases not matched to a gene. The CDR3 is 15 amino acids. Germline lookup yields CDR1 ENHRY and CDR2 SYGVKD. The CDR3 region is CAINPGTSADNEQFF. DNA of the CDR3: TGTGCCATCAACCCCGGGACTAGCGCCGACAATGAGCAGTTCTTC.

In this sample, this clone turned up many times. CDR3 DNA: TGCGCCAGCAGCTTAGGTCATGAGAGGTCACCCCTCCACTTT. Protein product: CASSLGHERSPLHF. This chain links TRBV5-1 with TRBJ1-6, with D uncertain. Germline V lookup: CDR1 SGHRS, CDR2 YFSETQ. V lost 2 bases and J lost 10, with 13 bases in between. CDR3 length: 14 residues.

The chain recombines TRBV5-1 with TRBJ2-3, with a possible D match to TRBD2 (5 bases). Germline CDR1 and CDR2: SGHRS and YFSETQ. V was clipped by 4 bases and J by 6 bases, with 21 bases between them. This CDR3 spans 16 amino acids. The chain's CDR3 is CASSLLATGTGDTQYF. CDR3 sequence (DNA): TGCGCCAGCAGCCTACTTGCCACGGGAACGGGGGATACGCAGTATTTT.

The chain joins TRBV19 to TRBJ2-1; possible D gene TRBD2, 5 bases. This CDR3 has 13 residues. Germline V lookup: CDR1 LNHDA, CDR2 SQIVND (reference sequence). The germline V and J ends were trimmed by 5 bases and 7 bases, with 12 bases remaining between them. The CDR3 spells CASSSGVGNEQFF. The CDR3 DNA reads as TGTGCCAGTAGTTCCGGGGTGGGGAATGAGCAGTTCTTC.

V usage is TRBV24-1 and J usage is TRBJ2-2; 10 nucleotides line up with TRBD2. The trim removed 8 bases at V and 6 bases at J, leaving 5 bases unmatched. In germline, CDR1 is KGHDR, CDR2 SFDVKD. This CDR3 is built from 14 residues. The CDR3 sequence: CATKASGSSGELFF. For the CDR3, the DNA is TGTGCCACCAAGGCTAGCGGGAGTTCCGGGGAGCTGTTTTTT.

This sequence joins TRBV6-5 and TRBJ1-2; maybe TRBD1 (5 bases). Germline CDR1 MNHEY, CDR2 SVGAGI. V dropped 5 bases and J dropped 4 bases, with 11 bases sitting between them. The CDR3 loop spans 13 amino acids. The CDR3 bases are TGTGCCAGCAGTCATGACAGAATCTATGGCTACACCTTC. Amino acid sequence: CASSHDRIYGYTF.

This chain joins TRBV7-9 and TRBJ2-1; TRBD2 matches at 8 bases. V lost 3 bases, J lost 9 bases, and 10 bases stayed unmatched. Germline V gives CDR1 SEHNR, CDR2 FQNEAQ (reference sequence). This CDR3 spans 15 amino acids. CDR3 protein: CASSLLAGRFFEQFF. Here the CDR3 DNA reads TGTGCCAGCAGCTTGTTAGCGGGAAGGTTCTTTGAGCAGTTCTTC.

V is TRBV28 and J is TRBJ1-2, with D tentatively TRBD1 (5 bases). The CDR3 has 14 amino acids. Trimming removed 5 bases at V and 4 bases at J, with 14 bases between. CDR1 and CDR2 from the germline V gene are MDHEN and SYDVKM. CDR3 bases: TGTGCCAGCAGTGGGGTTGGGCAGGGCTATGGCTACACCTTC. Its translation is CASSGVGQGYGYTF.

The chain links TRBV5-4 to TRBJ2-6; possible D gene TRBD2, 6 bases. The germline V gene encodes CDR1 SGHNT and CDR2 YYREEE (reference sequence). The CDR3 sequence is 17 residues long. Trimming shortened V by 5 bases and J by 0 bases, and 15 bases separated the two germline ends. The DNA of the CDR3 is TGTGCCAGCAGTACCGGGAGTCCCACCTCTGGGGCCAACGTCCTGACTTTC. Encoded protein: CASSTGSPTSGANVLTF. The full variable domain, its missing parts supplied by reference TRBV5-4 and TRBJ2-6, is ETGVTQSPTHLIKTRGQQVTLRCSSQSGHNTVSWYQQALGQGPQFIFQYYREEENGRGNFPPRFSGLQFPNYSSELNVNALELDDSALYLCASSTGSPTSGANVLTFGAGSRLTVL.

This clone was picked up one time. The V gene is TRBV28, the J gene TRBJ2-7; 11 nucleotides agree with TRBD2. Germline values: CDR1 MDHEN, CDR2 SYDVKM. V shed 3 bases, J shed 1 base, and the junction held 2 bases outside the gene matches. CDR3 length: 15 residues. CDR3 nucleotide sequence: TGTGCCAGCAGTTTGAGACTAGCGGGGTCCTACGAGCAGTACTTC. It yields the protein CASSLRLAGSYEQYF.

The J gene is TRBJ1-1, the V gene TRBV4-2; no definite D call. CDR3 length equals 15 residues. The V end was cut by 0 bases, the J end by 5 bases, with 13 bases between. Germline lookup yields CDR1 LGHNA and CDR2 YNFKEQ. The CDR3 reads CASSQDFYGITEAFF. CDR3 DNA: TGTGCCAGCAGCCAAGATTTTTACGGTATTACTGAAGCTTTCTTT.

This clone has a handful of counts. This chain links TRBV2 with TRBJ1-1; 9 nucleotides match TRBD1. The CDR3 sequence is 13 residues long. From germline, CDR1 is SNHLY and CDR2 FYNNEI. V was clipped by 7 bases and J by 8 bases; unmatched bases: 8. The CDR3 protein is CASNTDRGGEAFF. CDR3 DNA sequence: TGTGCCAGCAATACGGACAGGGGAGGAGAAGCTTTCTTT.

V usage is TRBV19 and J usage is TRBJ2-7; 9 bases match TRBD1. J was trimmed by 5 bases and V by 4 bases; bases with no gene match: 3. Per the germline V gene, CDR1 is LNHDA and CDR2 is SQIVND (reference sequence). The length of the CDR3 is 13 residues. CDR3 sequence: CASSRDRADEQYF. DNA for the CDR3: TGTGCCAGTAGTAGGGACAGGGCCGACGAGCAGTACTTC.

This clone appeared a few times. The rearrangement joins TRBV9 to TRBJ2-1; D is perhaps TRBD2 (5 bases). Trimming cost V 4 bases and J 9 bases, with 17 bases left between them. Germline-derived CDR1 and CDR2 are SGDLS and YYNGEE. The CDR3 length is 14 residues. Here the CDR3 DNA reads TGTGCCAGCAGCATTATGTCCAGTGAGGGTGAGCAGTTCTTC. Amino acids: CASSIMSSEGEQFF.

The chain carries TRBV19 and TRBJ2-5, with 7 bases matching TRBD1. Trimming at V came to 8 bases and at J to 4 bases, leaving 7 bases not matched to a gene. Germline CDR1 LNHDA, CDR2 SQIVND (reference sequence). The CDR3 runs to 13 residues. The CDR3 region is CASAYRGGETQYF. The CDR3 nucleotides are TGTGCCAGTGCCTACAGGGGTGGAGAGACCCAGTACTTC.

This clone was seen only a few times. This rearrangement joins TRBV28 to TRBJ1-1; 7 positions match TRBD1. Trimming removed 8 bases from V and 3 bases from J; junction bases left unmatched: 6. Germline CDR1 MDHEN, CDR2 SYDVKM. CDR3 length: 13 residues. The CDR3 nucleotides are TGTGCCAGCGTTGGACAGGTGGACACTGAAGCTTTCTTT. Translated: CASVGQVDTEAFF.

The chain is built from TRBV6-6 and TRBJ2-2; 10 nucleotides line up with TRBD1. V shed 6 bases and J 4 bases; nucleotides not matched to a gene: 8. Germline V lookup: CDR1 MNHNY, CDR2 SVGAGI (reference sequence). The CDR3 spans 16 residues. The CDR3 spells CASSLGQGFGTGELFF. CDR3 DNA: TGTGCCAGCAGCCTGGGACAGGGGTTCGGCACCGGGGAGCTGTTTTTT.

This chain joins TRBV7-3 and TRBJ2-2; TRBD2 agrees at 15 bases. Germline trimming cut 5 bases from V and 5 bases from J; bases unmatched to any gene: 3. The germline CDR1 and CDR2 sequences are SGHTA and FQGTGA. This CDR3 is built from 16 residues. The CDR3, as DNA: TGTGCCAGCAGCAAGGGACTAGCGGGAGGAACCGGGGAGCTGTTTTTT. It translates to CASSKGLAGGTGELFF.

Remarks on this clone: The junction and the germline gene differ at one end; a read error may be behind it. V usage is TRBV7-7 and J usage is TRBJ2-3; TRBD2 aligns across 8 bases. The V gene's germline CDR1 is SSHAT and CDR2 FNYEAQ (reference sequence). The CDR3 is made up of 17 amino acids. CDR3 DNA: TGTGCTAGCAGCTTACGTCCCGCGGGAGGATACACAGATACGCAGTATTTT. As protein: CASSLRPAGGYTDTQYF. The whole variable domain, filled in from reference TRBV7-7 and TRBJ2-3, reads GAGVSQSPRYKVTKRGQDVTLRCDPISSHATLYWYQQALGQGPEFLTYFNYEAQPDKSGLPSDRFSAERPEGSISTLTIQRTEQRDSAMYRCASSLRPAGGYTDTQYFGPGTRLTVL.

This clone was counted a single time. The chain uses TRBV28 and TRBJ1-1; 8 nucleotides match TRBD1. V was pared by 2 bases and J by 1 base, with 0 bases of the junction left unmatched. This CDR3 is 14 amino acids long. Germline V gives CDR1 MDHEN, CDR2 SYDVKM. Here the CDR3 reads CASSLGQGNTEAFF. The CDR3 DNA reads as TGTGCCAGCAGTTTAGGACAGGGGAACACTGAAGCTTTCTTT.

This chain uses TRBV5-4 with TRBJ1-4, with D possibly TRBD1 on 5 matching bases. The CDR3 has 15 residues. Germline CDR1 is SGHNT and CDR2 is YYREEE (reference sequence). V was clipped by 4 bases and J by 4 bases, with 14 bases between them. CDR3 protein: CASSAGGGNNEKLFF. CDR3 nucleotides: TGTGCCAGCAGCGCCGGTGGGGGGAATAATGAAAAACTGTTTTTT.

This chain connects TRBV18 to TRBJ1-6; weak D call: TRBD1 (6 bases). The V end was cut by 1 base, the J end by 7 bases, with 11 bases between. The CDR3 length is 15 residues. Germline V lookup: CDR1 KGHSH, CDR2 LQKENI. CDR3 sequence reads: CASSPQGDRNSPLHF. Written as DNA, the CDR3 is TGTGCCAGCTCACCACAGGGGGATAGGAATTCACCCCTCCACTTT.